Presented here are 31 T cell receptor beta chains from one specimen sequenced in a study of glioma-infiltrating T cells. The iRepertoire nested amplicon-rescue multiplex PCR amplified TCR alpha and beta CDR3s from RNA. TCRdb ran MiXCR on the multiplex PCR reads and lists one entry per CDR3 protein. The profile covers under 200,000 distinct CDR3 sequences, with 30% to 40% appearing a single time and over 20% taken by the ten largest. Sequencing was carried out using glioma tissue, nonneoplastic brain tissue, or PBMCs (not recorded which). Receptor source: a human donor with low-grade glioma or glioblastoma, undergoing nonglioma brain surgery, or in good health (not recorded which).

The chain links TRBV12-5 to TRBJ2-5; 11 nucleotides agree with TRBD1. The germline gives CDR1 LGHNT, CDR2 FRNRAP. The CDR3 is 14 amino acids. V shed 7 bases, J shed 5 bases, and the junction held 6 bases outside the gene matches. The CDR3 is CASALDRGLETQYF. DNA for the CDR3: TGTGCTAGTGCCTTGGACAGGGGGCTTGAGACCCAGTACTTC.

Notes on this clonotype: A much larger clone is a single base away; this may be a read error. CDR3: CACSFTSSSYEQYF. CDR3 coding DNA: TGTGCCTGCAGCTTTACTTCGAGCTCCTACGAGCAGTACTTC. The chain carries TRBV7-9 and TRBJ2-7; no clear D gene. Germline V gene sequence: CDR1 SEHNR, CDR2 FQNEAQ (reference sequence). This CDR3 has 14 amino acids.

This chain links TRBV19 with TRBJ2-3; D perhaps matches TRBD2 (6 bases). The CDR3 has 15 amino acids. V lost 5 bases and J 2 bases, leaving 14 bases between the germline ends. The germline V gene encodes CDR1 LNHDA and CDR2 SQIVND (reference sequence). This CDR3 reads CASSPLGSTTDTQYF. The CDR3 coding sequence is TGTGCCAGTAGTCCCCTCGGGAGCACCACAGATACGCAGTATTTT.

This clonotype was observed many times. The chain combines TRBV7-2 with TRBJ2-3; D unclear. The CDR3 is made up of 13 amino acids. V was trimmed by 5 bases and J by 2 bases, leaving 8 bases between them. Germline-derived CDR1 and CDR2 are SGHTA and FQGNSA. Here the CDR3 DNA reads TGTGCCAGCAGCCCGCAAAACACAGATACGCAGTATTTT. Translating gives CASSPQNTDTQYF. The full variable domain, its missing parts supplied by reference TRBV7-2 and TRBJ2-3, is GAGVSQSPSNKVTEKGKDVELRCDPISGHTALYWYRQSLGQGLEFLIYFQGNSAPDKSGLPSDRFSAERTGGSVSTLTIQRTQQEDSAVYLCASSPQNTDTQYFGPGTRLTVL.

There are many counts of this clonotype. The chain links TRBV5-1 to TRBJ2-7, with TRBD1 matching over 9 bases. CDR3 length: 14 amino acids. The ends lost 3 bases at V and 3 bases at J; junction bases unmatched: 4. Looked up from germline, CDR1 is SGHRS and CDR2 is YFSETQ. In DNA, the CDR3 is TGCGCCAGCAGCTCCGGGACAGGGAACTACGAGCAGTACTTC. It specifies CASSSGTGNYEQYF.

This clonotype was recorded many times. This chain links TRBV20-1 with TRBJ2-5, with D unresolved. V was shortened by 0 bases and J by 2 bases, with 1 base between the two germline ends. The V gene's germline CDR1 is DFQATT and CDR2 SNEGSKA (reference sequence). CDR3 length: 11 amino acids. CDR3 residues: CSARDQETQYF. The CDR3, as DNA: TGCAGTGCTAGAGATCAAGAGACCCAGTACTTC.

With regard to this clonotype: A clone one base away is much larger, so this may be a read error. The chain links TRBV4-1 to TRBJ2-3; maybe TRBD2 (6 bases). The germline V gene has CDR1 MGHRA and CDR2 YSYEKL. The CDR3 contains 16 residues. CDR3 DNA sequence: TGCGCCAGAAGCCAAGAAGGCGGGATTAGCACAGATACGCAGTATTTT. Protein sequence: CARSQEGGISTDTQYF.

As to this clonotype: A much larger clone differs from this one at a single base, so this may be a read error. The CDR3 protein is CACANGGASPDTQYF. CDR3 DNA sequence: TGTGCCTGCGCGAACGGCGGAGCCTCACCAGATACGCAGTATTTT. The rearrangement links TRBV28 to TRBJ2-3, with D uncertain. Germline V gene data show CDR1 as MDHEN and CDR2 as SYDVKM. The CDR3 is made up of 15 amino acids. V gave up 11 bases and J gave up 4 bases, with 22 bases separating them.

This clonotype has at least ten counts. The chain recombines TRBV6-1 with TRBJ2-3; the D gene is possibly TRBD1 (5 bases). The germline CDR1 and CDR2 sequences are MNHNS and SASEGT. V was cut by 6 bases and J by 1 base, with 14 bases left in between. This CDR3 region has 15 residues. CDR3 coding DNA: TGTGCCAGCAGCCCAGGGTTTGGCGGCACAGATACGCAGTATTTT. Translated: CASSPGFGGTDTQYF.

This sequence joins TRBV10-3 and TRBJ2-7; D is unclear. Germline-derived CDR1 and CDR2 are ENHRY and SYGVKD. Deletions cut 2 bases from V and 5 bases from J, with 13 bases between. This CDR3 has 14 amino acids. CDR3 residues: CAISEVSRIDEQYF. CDR3 bases: TGTGCCATCAGTGAGGTTTCAAGGATCGACGAGCAGTACTTC.

This clonotype occurred many times. The chain links TRBV3-1 to TRBJ1-1, with unresolved D. CDR1 is LGHDT, CDR2 YNNKEL, per germline (reference sequence). The length of the CDR3 is 14 residues. V dropped 2 bases and J dropped 1 base, with 8 bases sitting between them. CDR3 coding DNA: TGTGCCAGCAGCCAATTCGGACCGAACACTGAAGCTTTCTTT. This codes for CASSQFGPNTEAFF.

There are many counts of this clonotype. The chain employs TRBV24-1 and TRBJ2-1; 7 bases map to TRBD2. V lost 3 bases to trimming and J lost 5 bases; unmatched junction nucleotides: 3. Per germline, CDR1 KGHDR and CDR2 SFDVKD. This CDR3 is built from 14 residues. The CDR3 is CATSDRTRDNEQFF. The CDR3 nucleotides are TGTGCCACCAGTGATCGGACTAGGGACAATGAGCAGTTCTTC.

Points on this clonotype: A read error is possible here, since a much larger clone lies one base away. The rearrangement links TRBV29-1 to TRBJ2-1; tentative D call: TRBD2 (6 bases). The CDR3 consists of 12 residues. Germline CDR1 is SQVTM and CDR2 is ANQGSEA. Trimming stripped 4 bases from V and 10 bases from J, with 14 bases between. The CDR3 protein is CSVVLLEGEQFF. DNA for the CDR3: TGCAGCGTTGTCTTGCTGGAGGGAGAGCAGTTCTTC.

The gene calls are TRBV27 and TRBJ2-7; 13 bases fit TRBD2. Germline values: CDR1 MNHEY, CDR2 SMNVEV (reference sequence). The CDR3 is 16 residues long. The V gene end was trimmed by 6 bases and the J gene end by 3 bases; junction bases not matched to a gene: 8. The CDR3 DNA sequence: TGTGCCAGCAGCCGTCGGACTAGCGGGAGTATCTACGAGCAGTACTTC. This sequence encodes CASSRRTSGSIYEQYF.

This clonotype was detected many times. This chain links TRBV4-3 with TRBJ2-1; D uncertain. Trimming stripped 5 bases from V and 8 bases from J, with 10 bases between. The CDR3 has 12 amino acids. Germline CDR1 and CDR2: LGHNA and YSLEER. Here the CDR3 reads CASSSNVHEQFF. CDR3 nucleotide sequence: TGCGCCAGCAGCTCTAACGTCCATGAGCAGTTCTTC.

This chain links TRBV7-2 with TRBJ2-7; tentatively, D is TRBD2 (7 bases). The CDR3 is 14 amino acids. V was trimmed by 7 bases and J by 0 bases, leaving 13 bases between them. Germline-derived CDR1 and CDR2 are SGHTA and FQGNSA. Here the CDR3 DNA reads TGTGCCAGCATCTTGGCGGGGGCCTCCTACGAGCAGTACTTC. The encoded protein is CASILAGASYEQYF.

Comment on this clonotype: An end of the junction differs from the germline gene, which may be a read error. This chain links TRBV5-1 with TRBJ2-1; 9 nucleotides align to TRBD1. The CDR3 is 15 amino acids. Looked up from germline, CDR1 is SGHRS and CDR2 is YFSETQ. CDR3 nucleotide sequence: TGCGTCAGCAGACCTATTCCGGGACAGGGCGATGAGCAGTTCTTC. It specifies CVSRPIPGQGDEQFF.

The chain couples TRBV4-1 to TRBJ2-1; D gene uncertain. The CDR3 sequence is 15 residues long. Germline assignment: CDR1 MGHRA and CDR2 YSYEKL. V lost 0 bases to trimming and J lost 1 base, with 7 bases between them. The CDR3: CASSQDERSYNEQFF. CDR3 DNA sequence: TGCGCCAGCAGCCAAGATGAGAGGTCCTACAATGAGCAGTTCTTC.

CDR3 loop: CASSFRDASSYEQYF. As DNA, the CDR3 is TGTGCCAGCAGTTTCCGGGACGCGAGCTCCTACGAGCAGTACTTC. The genes are TRBV27 and TRBJ2-7, with D possibly being TRBD1 or TRBD2 (5 bases each). The CDR3 contains 15 residues. Looked up from germline, CDR1 is MNHEY and CDR2 is SMNVEV (reference sequence). The V end lost 3 bases, the J end lost 0 bases, and 12 bases lay between the germline ends.

This clonotype was seen ten or more times. The chain combines TRBV27 with TRBJ2-7; 10 bases align to TRBD2. From germline, CDR1 is MNHEY and CDR2 SMNVEV (reference sequence). There are 20 residues in the CDR3. The V and J ends lost 5 bases and 5 bases, in that order; junction bases with no gene match: 24. The CDR3: CASSPQWNRGAHSGRNEQYF. The CDR3 DNA sequence: TGTGCCAGCAGTCCCCAGTGGAATCGTGGCGCCCATAGCGGGAGGAACGAGCAGTACTTC.

This clonotype was recorded many times. J is TRBJ2-7 and V is TRBV20-1, with D possibly matching TRBD2 (6 bases). V lost 2 bases, J lost 0 bases, and 8 bases lay in between. Germline V gene data show CDR1 as DFQATT and CDR2 as SNEGSKA (reference sequence). The CDR3 is made up of 13 amino acids. This CDR3 is CSARIAASYEQYF. The DNA of the CDR3 is TGCAGTGCTAGAATAGCGGCCTCCTACGAGCAGTACTTC.

This clonotype was counted ten times or more. This chain links TRBV6-6 with TRBJ2-3; D is unresolved. The CDR3 is 15 amino acids. Trimming pared 0 bases from V and 2 bases from J, leaving 9 bases between. Germline V lookup: CDR1 MNHNY, CDR2 SVGAGI (reference sequence). The CDR3 protein is CASSYSNVVTDTQYF. DNA of the CDR3: TGTGCCAGCAGTTACTCCAATGTAGTCACAGATACGCAGTATTTT.

The J gene is TRBJ2-3, the V gene TRBV6-2 or TRBV6-3; D is perhaps TRBD2 (6 bases). CDR1 MNHEY and CDR2 SVGEGT come from the germline V gene. The CDR3 spans 16 residues. Trimming stripped 6 bases from V and 5 bases from J, with 21 bases between. Here the CDR3 reads CASSYPLSGEKDTQYF. Written as DNA, the CDR3 is TGTGCCAGCAGCTATCCTCTTAGCGGAGAGAAAGATACGCAGTATTTT.

The genes are TRBV27 and TRBJ2-7; TRBD1 matches at 11 bases. Germline CDR1 reads MNHEY; CDR2 reads SMNVEV (reference sequence). The junction had 6 bases not matched to a gene; V was cut back by 6 bases and J by 5 bases. This CDR3 is 14 amino acids long. The CDR3, as DNA: TGTGCCAGCAGCCGGGACAGGGGGATACACGAGCAGTACTTC. Amino acid sequence: CASSRDRGIHEQYF.

This rearrangement joins TRBV6-1 to TRBJ2-1; the match to TRBD2 covers 8 bases. Germline lookup yields CDR1 MNHNS and CDR2 SASEGT. V shed 6 bases and J 0 bases; nucleotides not matched to a gene: 1. The CDR3 extends over 14 amino acids. CDR3 in amino acids: CASRGTSSYNEQFF. The CDR3 region has the DNA TGTGCCAGCAGGGGGACTAGCTCCTACAATGAGCAGTTCTTC.

The chain carries TRBV5-1 and TRBJ2-1; tentatively, D is TRBD1 (6 bases). Germline assignment: CDR1 SGHRS and CDR2 YFSETQ. Deletions cut 1 base from V and 1 base from J, with 12 bases between. The CDR3 runs to 16 residues. CDR3 amino acids: CASSLQPGTSYNEQFF. The CDR3 nucleotides read TGCGCCAGCAGCTTGCAACCGGGGACATCCTACAATGAGCAGTTCTTC.

This clonotype was seen only once. This chain connects TRBV29-1 to TRBJ2-1; 8 positions match TRBD2. Per germline, CDR1 SQVTM and CDR2 ANQGSEA. The CDR3 is made up of 14 amino acids. The CDR3 DNA is TGCAACGTAGCAACTAGCGGAGCCTACAATGAGCAGTTCTTC. This encodes CNVATSGAYNEQFF.

This clonotype occurred many times. This chain joins TRBV4-3 and TRBJ1-2, with D maybe TRBD1 (6 bases). The CDR3 runs to 16 residues. Trimming took 3 bases from V and 4 from J, leaving 18 bases between them. Germline V gives CDR1 LGHNA, CDR2 YSLEER. CDR3 loop: CASSQVGQLAGYGYTF. The CDR3 nucleotides are TGCGCCAGCAGCCAGGTCGGACAGTTGGCCGGCTATGGCTACACCTTC.

This clonotype appeared a few times. Just one base apart from a much larger clone, this may be a read error. J is TRBJ2-6 and V is TRBV4-1, with D unresolved. The V end lost 4 bases, the J end lost 2 bases, and 6 bases lay between the germline ends. The CDR3 length is 14 residues. Germline CDR1 is MGHRA and CDR2 is YSYEKL. The CDR3 region has the DNA TGCGCCAGCAGCCGGGAAGCTGGGGCCAACGTCCTGACTTTC. Residues: CASSREAGANVLTF.

This clonotype showed up many times. V is TRBV7-9 and J is TRBJ2-7; 8 nucleotides match TRBD1. The CDR3 is made up of 15 amino acids. CDR1 is SEHNR, CDR2 FQNEAQ, per germline (reference sequence). V dropped 3 bases and J dropped 2; count of bases not matched to a gene: 6. For the CDR3, the DNA is TGTGCCAGCAGCTTGGGGACAGGCAAGACCTACGAGCAGTACTTC. Protein product: CASSLGTGKTYEQYF.

This clonotype was recorded at least ten times. The V call is TRBV24-1, the J call TRBJ1-5; TRBD1 is a possible D gene (6 bases). The CDR3 runs 16 residues. Deletions cut 3 bases from V and 4 bases from J, with 15 bases between. Looked up from germline, CDR1 is KGHDR and CDR2 is SFDVKD. CDR3 amino acids: CATSDPGTPINQPQHF. As DNA, the CDR3 is TGTGCCACCAGTGATCCCGGGACACCGATTAATCAGCCCCAGCATTTT.